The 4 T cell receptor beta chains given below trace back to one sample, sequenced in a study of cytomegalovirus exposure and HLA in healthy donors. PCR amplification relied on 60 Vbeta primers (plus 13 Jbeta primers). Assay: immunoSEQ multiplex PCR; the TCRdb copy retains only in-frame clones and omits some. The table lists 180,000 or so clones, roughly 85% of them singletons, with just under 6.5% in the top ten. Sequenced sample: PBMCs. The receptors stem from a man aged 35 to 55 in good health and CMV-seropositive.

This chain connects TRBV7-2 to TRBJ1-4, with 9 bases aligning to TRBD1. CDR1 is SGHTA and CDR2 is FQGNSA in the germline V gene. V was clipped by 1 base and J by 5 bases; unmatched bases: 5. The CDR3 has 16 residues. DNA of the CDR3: TGTGCCAGCAGCTTAGTCGCTGGGACAGGGAATGAAAAACTGTTTTTT. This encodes CASSLVAGTGNEKLFF.

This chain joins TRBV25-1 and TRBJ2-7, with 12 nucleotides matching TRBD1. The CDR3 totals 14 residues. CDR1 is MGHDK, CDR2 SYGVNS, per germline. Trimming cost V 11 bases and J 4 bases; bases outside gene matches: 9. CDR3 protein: CARMRDRGLYEQYF. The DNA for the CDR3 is TGTGCCCGGATGAGGGACAGGGGGCTGTACGAGCAGTACTTC.

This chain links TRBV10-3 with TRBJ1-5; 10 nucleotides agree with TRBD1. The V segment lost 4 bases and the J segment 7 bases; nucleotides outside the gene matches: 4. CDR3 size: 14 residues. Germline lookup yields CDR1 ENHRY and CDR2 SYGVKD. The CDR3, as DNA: TGTGCCATCAGTGCGGACAGGGGGGACCAGCCCCAGCATTTT. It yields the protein CAISADRGDQPQHF.

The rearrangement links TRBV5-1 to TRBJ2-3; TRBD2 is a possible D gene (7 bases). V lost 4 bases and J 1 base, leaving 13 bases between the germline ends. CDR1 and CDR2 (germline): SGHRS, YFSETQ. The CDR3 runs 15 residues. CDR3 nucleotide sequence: TGCGCCAGCAGCGGTGGGGGGGCCCGCACAGATACGCAGTATTTT. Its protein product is CASSGGGARTDTQYF.